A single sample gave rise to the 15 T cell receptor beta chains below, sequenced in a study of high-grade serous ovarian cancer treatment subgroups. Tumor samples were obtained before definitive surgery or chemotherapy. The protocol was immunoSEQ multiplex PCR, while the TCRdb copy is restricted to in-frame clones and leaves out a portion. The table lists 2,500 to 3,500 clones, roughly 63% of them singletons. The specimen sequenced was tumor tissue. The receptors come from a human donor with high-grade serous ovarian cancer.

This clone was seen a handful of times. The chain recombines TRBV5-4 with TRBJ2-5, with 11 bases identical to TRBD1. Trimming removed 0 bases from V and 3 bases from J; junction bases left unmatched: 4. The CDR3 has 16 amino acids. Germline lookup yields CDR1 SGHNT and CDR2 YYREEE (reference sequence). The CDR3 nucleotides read TGTGCCAGCAGCTTGGGTTGGACAGGGGGCGAAGAGACCCAGTACTTC. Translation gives CASSLGWTGGEETQYF.

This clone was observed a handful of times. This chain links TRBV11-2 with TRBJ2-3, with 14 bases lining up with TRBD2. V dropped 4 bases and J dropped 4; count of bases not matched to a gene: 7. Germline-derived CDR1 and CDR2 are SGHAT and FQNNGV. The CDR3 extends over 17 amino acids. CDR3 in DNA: TGTGCCAGCAGCTCCTGGACTAGCGGGGGGATATCAGATACGCAGTATTTT. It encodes CASSSWTSGGISDTQYF.

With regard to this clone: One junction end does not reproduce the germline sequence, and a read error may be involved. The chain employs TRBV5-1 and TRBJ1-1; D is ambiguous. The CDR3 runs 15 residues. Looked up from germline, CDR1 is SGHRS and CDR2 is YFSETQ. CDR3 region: CASSSLGTGNTEAFF. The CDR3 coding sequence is TGTGCCAGCAGCTCGCTGGGAACGGGGAACACTGAAGCTTTCTTT.

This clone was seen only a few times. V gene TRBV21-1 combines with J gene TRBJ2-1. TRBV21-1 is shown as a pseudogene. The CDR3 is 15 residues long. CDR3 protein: CASSKGTFGPNEQFF. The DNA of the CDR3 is TGTGCCAGCAGCAAAGGGACCTTCGGCCCTAATGAGCAGTTCTTC.

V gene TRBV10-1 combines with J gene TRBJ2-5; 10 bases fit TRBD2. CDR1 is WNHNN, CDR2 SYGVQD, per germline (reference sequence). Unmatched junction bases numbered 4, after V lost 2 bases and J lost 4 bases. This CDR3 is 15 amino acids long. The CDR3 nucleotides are TGCGCCAGCAGTGAGAGTACTAGCGGGACAGAGACCCAGTACTTC. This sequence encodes CASSESTSGTETQYF.

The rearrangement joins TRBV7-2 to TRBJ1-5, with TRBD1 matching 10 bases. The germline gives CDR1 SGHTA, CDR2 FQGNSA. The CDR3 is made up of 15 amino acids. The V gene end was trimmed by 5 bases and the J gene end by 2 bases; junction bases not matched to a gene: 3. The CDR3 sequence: CASSLGTGGNQPQHF. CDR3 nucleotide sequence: TGTGCCAGCAGCCTAGGGACAGGGGGCAATCAGCCCCAGCATTTT.

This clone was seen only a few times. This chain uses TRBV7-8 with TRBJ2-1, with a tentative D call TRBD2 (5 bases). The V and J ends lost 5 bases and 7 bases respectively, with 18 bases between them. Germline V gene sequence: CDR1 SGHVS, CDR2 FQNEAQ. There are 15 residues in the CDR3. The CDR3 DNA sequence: TGTGCCAGCAGCCTCACCCGGGCCCCGGGGAATGAGCAGTTCTTC. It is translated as CASSLTRAPGNEQFF.

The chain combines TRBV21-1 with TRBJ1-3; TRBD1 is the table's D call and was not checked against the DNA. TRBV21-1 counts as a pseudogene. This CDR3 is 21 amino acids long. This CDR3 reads CASSKEFKGQTNSFPGNTIYF. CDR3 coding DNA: TGTGCCAGCAGCAAAGAGTTTAAGGGACAGACAAACTCTTTCCCTGGAAACACCATATATTTT.

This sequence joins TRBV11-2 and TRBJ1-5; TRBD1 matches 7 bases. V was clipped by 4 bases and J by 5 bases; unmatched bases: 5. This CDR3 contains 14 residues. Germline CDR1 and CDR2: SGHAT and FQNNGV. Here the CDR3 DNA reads TGTGCCAGCAGCTCCCAGGGGGTCGATCAGCCCCAGCATTTT. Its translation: CASSSQGVDQPQHF. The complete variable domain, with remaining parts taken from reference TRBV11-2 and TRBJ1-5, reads EAGVAQSPRYKIIEKRQSVAFWCNPISGHATLYWYQQILGQGPKLLIQFQNNGVVDDSQLPKDRFSAERLKGVDSTLKIQPAKLEDSAVYLCASSSQGVDQPQHFGDGTRLSIL.

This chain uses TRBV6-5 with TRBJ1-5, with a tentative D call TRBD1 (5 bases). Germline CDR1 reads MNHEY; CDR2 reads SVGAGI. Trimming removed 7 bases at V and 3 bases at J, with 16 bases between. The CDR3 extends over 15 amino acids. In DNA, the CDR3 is TGTGCCAGCACCTACCAGGGACCCCCCAATCAGCCCCAGCATTTT. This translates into CASTYQGPPNQPQHF.

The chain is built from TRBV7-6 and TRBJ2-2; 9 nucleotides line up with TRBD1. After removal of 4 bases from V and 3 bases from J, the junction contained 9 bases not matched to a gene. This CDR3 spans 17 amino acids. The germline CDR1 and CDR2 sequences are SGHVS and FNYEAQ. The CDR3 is CASSSPSGQGDTGELFF. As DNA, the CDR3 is TGTGCCAGCAGCTCGCCTTCGGGACAGGGAGACACCGGGGAGCTGTTTTTT. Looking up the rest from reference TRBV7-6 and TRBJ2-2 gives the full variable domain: GAGVSQSPRYKVTKRGQDVALRCDPISGHVSLYWYRQALGQGPEFLTYFNYEAQQDKSGLPNDRFSAERPEGSISTLTIQRTEQRDSAMYRCASSSPSGQGDTGELFFGEGSRLTVL.

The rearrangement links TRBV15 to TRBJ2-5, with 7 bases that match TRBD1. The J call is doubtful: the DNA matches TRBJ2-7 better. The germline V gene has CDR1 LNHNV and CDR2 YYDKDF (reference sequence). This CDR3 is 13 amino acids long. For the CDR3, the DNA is TGTGCCACCAGCGGTACAGGGGACTACGAGCAGTACTTC. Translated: CATSGTGDYEQYF.

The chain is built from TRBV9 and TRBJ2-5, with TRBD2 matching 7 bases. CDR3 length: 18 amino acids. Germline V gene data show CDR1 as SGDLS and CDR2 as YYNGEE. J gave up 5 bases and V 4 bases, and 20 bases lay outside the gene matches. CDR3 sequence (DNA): TGTGCCAGCAGCCTGCCCCCACGGCGCGGGAGAATCCCGGAGACCCAGTACTTC. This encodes CASSLPPRRGRIPETQYF.

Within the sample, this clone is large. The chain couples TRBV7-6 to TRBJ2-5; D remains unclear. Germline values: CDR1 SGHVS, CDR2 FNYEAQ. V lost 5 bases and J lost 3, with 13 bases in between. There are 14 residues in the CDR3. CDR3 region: CASSPRPGKETQYF. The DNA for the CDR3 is TGTGCCAGCAGCCCCCGACCAGGAAAAGAGACCCAGTACTTC. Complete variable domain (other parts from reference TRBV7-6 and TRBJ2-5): GAGVSQSPRYKVTKRGQDVALRCDPISGHVSLYWYRQALGQGPEFLTYFNYEAQQDKSGLPNDRFSAERPEGSISTLTIQRTEQRDSAMYRCASSPRPGKETQYFGPGTRLLVL.

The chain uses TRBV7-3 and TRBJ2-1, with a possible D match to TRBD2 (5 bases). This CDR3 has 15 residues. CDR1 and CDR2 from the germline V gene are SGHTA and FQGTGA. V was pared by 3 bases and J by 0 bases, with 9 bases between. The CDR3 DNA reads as TGTGCCAGCAGCTTGAGCGGCCGCTCCTACAATGAGCAGTTCTTC. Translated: CASSLSGRSYNEQFF.